Each of the 3 T cell receptor beta chains below was sequenced from the same sample in a study of tumor-infiltrating lymphocytes in primary liver carcinoma. The researchers produced TCR beta cDNA from roughly 500 ng total RNA with a constant-region primer. ARM-PCR was slightly modified, and three nested multiplex PCR rounds with it gave rise to the TCR beta libraries. Running 9 to 10 cycles apiece, the first two PCR rounds relied on TRBV1-TRBV30 forward primers together with a C-beta reverse primer. A single record per CDR3 protein comes from TCRdb applying MiXCR to the multiplex PCR reads. Of more than 30,000 distinct CDR3 sequences listed, less than 80% are singletons. The tissue used was unsorted bulk material of 20-30 mg. RNA and DNA were co-extracted from it with the AllPrep DNA/RNA mini kit. Sequenced: liver tumor tissue from sampling region 5. Subset specified: tumor region T5, tumor centre. All receptors derive from a man between 35 and 55 years old with primary liver carcinoma and hepatitis B virus infection.

Comment on this clonotype: A read error may account for a junction end that differs from germline. The CDR3 DNA reads as TGTGCCAATAGTTCGGGACACATGAGCTCCTACGAGCAGTACTTC. Its translation: CANSSGHMSSYEQYF. The genes are TRBV19 and TRBJ2-7; weak D call: TRBD1 (6 bases). Per the germline V gene, CDR1 is LNHDA and CDR2 is SQIVND (reference sequence). CDR3 size: 15 residues.

Of note for this clonotype: The conserved final phenylalanine or tryptophan is absent from the CDR3, which likely points to a read error. It is unclear where the CDR3 begins or ends on the DNA, so no DNA is shown, and the CDR3 is as TCRdb lists it. The CDR3 loop reads CASSLPYQGPKTIEQLL. The chain employs TRBV7-9 and TRBJ2-1; the table's D call of TRBD1 was not tested on the DNA. The CDR3 spans 17 amino acids, including both terminal residues. The V gene's germline CDR1 is SEHNR and CDR2 FQNEAQ (reference sequence).

Comment on this clonotype: One end of the junction varies from germline; a read error may be responsible. The V gene is TRBV6-2 or TRBV6-3, the J gene TRBJ1-5, with a possible D match to TRBD1 (6 bases). The germline V gene encodes CDR1 MNHEY and CDR2 SVGEGT. CDR3 length: 14 residues. The CDR3 nucleotides read TGTGCCGGCAGTTTGGGACAAAGCAATCAGCCCCAGCATTTT. It codes for CAGSLGQSNQPQHF.